This entry lists 9 T cell receptor beta chains sequenced from one sample in a study of blood T cell repertoires in COVID-19. Sequencing used immunoSEQ multiplex PCR; TCRdb keeps in-frame clones, though not all of them. The sample records roughly 220,000 clones, roughly 84% being singletons. Material: PBMCs or T cells enriched from blood (not recorded which). All receptors come from a middle-aged woman who had recovered from COVID-19.

V is TRBV5-1 and J is TRBJ2-7; 10 bases map to TRBD1. The germline gives CDR1 SGHRS, CDR2 YFSETQ. J lost 6 bases, V lost 1 base, and 10 bases had no gene match. This CDR3 spans 16 amino acids. The CDR3 region has the DNA TGCGCCAGCAGCTTGTCGCCGGGACAGGGGAGTATCGAGCAGTACTTC. Translation gives CASSLSPGQGSIEQYF.

This chain connects TRBV28 to TRBJ2-3; TRBD1 aligns across 9 bases. Trimming at V came to 7 bases and at J to 4 bases, leaving 9 bases not matched to a gene. CDR1 and CDR2 (germline): MDHEN, SYDVKM. The CDR3 is 15 residues long. CDR3 sequence (DNA): TGTGCCAGCATCTTGGGGACAGGGCCCCCAGATACGCAGTATTTT. Protein: CASILGTGPPDTQYF. Full variable domain (outside the CDR3, taken from reference TRBV28 and TRBJ2-3): DVKVTQSSRYLVKRTGEKVFLECVQDMDHENMFWYRQDPGLGLRLIYFSYDVKMKEKGDIPEGYSVSREKKERFSLILESASTNQTSMYLCASILGTGPPDTQYFGPGTRLTVL.

This CDR3 reads CASSQDSGPQHF. For the CDR3, the DNA is TGTGCCAGCAGCCAAGATAGCGGGCCCCAGCATTTT. This sequence joins TRBV4-2 and TRBJ1-5; D not resolved. The CDR3 extends over 12 amino acids. Deletions cut 0 bases from V and 9 bases from J, with 6 bases between. Germline-derived CDR1 and CDR2 are LGHNA and YNFKEQ.

The gene calls are TRBV7-6 and TRBJ2-3; no definite D call. Germline V gives CDR1 SGHVS, CDR2 FNYEAQ. The CDR3 totals 11 residues. The germline V and J ends were trimmed by 4 bases and 14 bases, with 13 bases remaining between them. In nucleotides, the CDR3 is TGTGCCAGCAGCTCCATGGTGCTGCGGTATTTT. This gives the protein CASSSMVLRYF.

The chain employs TRBV30 and TRBJ1-2, with 8 bases matching TRBD1. The ends lost 5 bases at V and 8 bases at J; junction bases unmatched: 7. CDR3 size: 12 residues. From germline, CDR1 is GTSNPN and CDR2 SVGIG (reference sequence). The DNA for the CDR3 is TGTGCCTGGTTGCAGGGGGCGGAAGGCTACACCTTC. Its protein is CAWLQGAEGYTF. The full variable domain, in which reference TRBV30 and TRBJ1-2 provide the parts outside the CDR3, is SQTIHQWPATLVQPVGSPLSLECTVEGTSNPNLYWYRQAAGRGLQLLFYSVGIGQISSEVPQNLSASRPQDRQFILSSKKLLLSDSGFYLCAWLQGAEGYTFGSGTRLTVV.

V is TRBV28 and J is TRBJ1-6; TRBD1 aligns across 7 bases. This CDR3 has 17 residues. V gave up 6 bases and J gave up 0 bases; unmatched junction bases: 8. The germline V gene encodes CDR1 MDHEN and CDR2 SYDVKM. This chain's CDR3 is CASSGQDASSYNSPLHF. CDR3 coding DNA: TGTGCCAGCAGCGGACAGGATGCTAGCTCCTATAATTCACCCCTCCACTTT.

This chain uses TRBV24-1 with TRBJ2-1; weak D call: TRBD2 (6 bases). Germline V gene data show CDR1 as KGHDR and CDR2 as SFDVKD. The CDR3 contains 16 residues. Trimming took 5 bases from V and 8 from J, leaving 21 bases between them. The CDR3 protein is CATSGPRRAGSHEQFF. DNA of the CDR3: TGTGCCACCAGTGGGCCCCGGCGTGCGGGATCTCATGAGCAGTTCTTC.

This clone was counted only a few times. CDR3 DNA sequence: TGTGCCACCCAGACCGGACAGCAGACCGGGGAGCTGTTTTTT. Amino acid sequence: CATQTGQQTGELFF. V and J are TRBV27 and TRBJ2-2; the D gene is possibly TRBD1 (6 bases). Trimming stripped 10 bases from V and 5 bases from J, with 17 bases between. The CDR3 length is 14 residues. Germline V CDR1 and CDR2: MNHEY, SMNVEV (reference sequence).

The chain has TRBV18 and TRBJ1-2, with D unclear. This CDR3 comprises 14 residues. The ends were cut back, 4 bases at V and 4 bases at J, with 13 bases in the middle. Germline V gene data show CDR1 as KGHSH and CDR2 as LQKENI. CDR3: CASSLAREPYGYTF. The CDR3 coding sequence is TGTGCCAGCTCACTAGCGCGGGAACCCTATGGCTACACCTTC.